These 29 T cell receptor beta chains share one sample of origin, sequenced in a study of blood T cell dynamics during melanoma immunotherapy. The protocol was immunoSEQ multiplex PCR, while the TCRdb copy is restricted to in-frame clones and leaves out a portion. The sample contains 25,000 to 30,000 clones, around 80% of which appear only once. Time point reported: week 3, after first cycle of checkpoint inhibitor. Material: blood, obtained from a patient treated with checkpoint blockade. The receptors derive from a human donor with melanoma.

This chain links TRBV15 with TRBJ2-1, with 14 positions matching TRBD2. The germline V gene encodes CDR1 LNHNV and CDR2 YYDKDF (reference sequence). This CDR3 spans 18 amino acids. Unmatched junction bases numbered 5, after V lost 0 bases and J lost 4 bases. The CDR3 coding sequence is TGTGCCACCAGCAGAGACCACGGGACTAGCGGGAGATACAATGAGCAGTTCTTC. It codes for CATSRDHGTSGRYNEQFF.

This clone was picked up a small number of times. This chain connects TRBV10-3 to TRBJ2-3, with 7 nucleotides matching TRBD2. Trimming removed 2 bases from V and 1 base from J; junction bases left unmatched: 0. The germline V gene has CDR1 ENHRY and CDR2 SYGVKD. The CDR3 totals 14 residues. The CDR3 region has the DNA TGTGCCATCAGTGAGCGGGGGGGCACAGATACGCAGTATTTT. This codes for CAISERGGTDTQYF.

The chain recombines TRBV10-2 with TRBJ2-2; D is uncertain. The CDR3 is 14 amino acids. Trimming shortened V by 7 bases and J by 1 base, and 10 bases separated the two germline ends. CDR1 is WSHSY and CDR2 is SAAADI in the germline V gene. The CDR3 DNA reads TGCGCCAGCACCCGACTGGAGAACACCGGGGAGCTGTTTTTT. It is translated as CASTRLENTGELFF.

The chain is built from TRBV6-5 and TRBJ1-3; D may be TRBD1 (6 bases). The CDR3 consists of 14 residues. Germline values: CDR1 MNHEY, CDR2 SVGAGI. Trimming removed 6 bases at V and 9 bases at J, with 18 bases between. The chain's CDR3 is CASSLYNRASTIYF. CDR3 nucleotide sequence: TGTGCCAGCAGCCTATACAACAGGGCTAGCACCATATATTTT.

The chain is built from TRBV19 and TRBJ2-1, with D unresolved. This CDR3 region has 14 residues. V lost 4 bases, J lost 9 bases, and 16 bases lay in between. Germline CDR1 LNHDA, CDR2 SQIVND (reference sequence). The CDR3 here is CASSKGKGVFEQFF. The CDR3 DNA sequence: TGTGCCAGTAGTAAAGGTAAAGGCGTATTTGAGCAGTTCTTC.

This sequence joins TRBV7-2 and TRBJ1-3; D is unresolved. Germline V gives CDR1 SGHTA, CDR2 FQGNSA. V lost 1 base, J lost 0 bases, and 7 bases lay in between. This CDR3 is built from 15 residues. The CDR3 DNA reads TGTGCCAGCAGCTTAGTGGGTATCTCTGGAAACACCATATATTTT. This gives the protein CASSLVGISGNTIYF.

The chain is built from TRBV27 and TRBJ1-1; D not certain. CDR3 length: 13 residues. CDR1 and CDR2 from the germline V gene are MNHEY and SMNVEV (reference sequence). V gave up 5 bases and J gave up 0 bases, with 7 bases separating them. The CDR3 sequence: CASSLKLNTEAFF. CDR3 sequence (DNA): TGTGCCAGCAGTCTAAAGTTGAACACTGAAGCTTTCTTT.

The chain uses TRBV4-3 and TRBJ2-3, with 7 nucleotides matching TRBD1. CDR1 and CDR2 from the germline V gene are LGHNA and YSLEER. CDR3 length equals 15 residues. Trimming took 3 bases from V and 6 from J; bases not matched to a gene: 9. The CDR3 sequence: CASSQYPTGPDTQYF. CDR3 in DNA: TGCGCCAGCAGCCAGTACCCGACAGGGCCGGATACGCAGTATTTT.

The chain recombines TRBV28 with TRBJ2-1, with D possibly TRBD2 on 5 matching bases. CDR1 and CDR2 (germline): MDHEN, SYDVKM. This CDR3 has 16 amino acids. V was shortened by 8 bases and J by 7 bases, with 24 bases between the two germline ends. The chain's CDR3 is CASRGRPPGEENEQFF. The CDR3 region has the DNA TGTGCCAGCCGGGGTCGTCCCCCGGGCGAGGAGAATGAGCAGTTCTTC.

This clone was seen once. The chain has TRBV6-1 and TRBJ1-2; no reliable D call. The CDR3 totals 13 residues. Germline values: CDR1 MNHNS, CDR2 SASEGT. V dropped 1 base and J dropped 6 bases, with 9 bases sitting between them. The CDR3 region is CASSEGIRNGYTF. CDR3 in DNA: TGTGCCAGCAGTGAAGGGATCAGGAATGGCTACACCTTC.

The J gene is TRBJ2-2, the V gene TRBV5-1, with D possibly being TRBD2 (5 bases). The CDR3 runs 16 residues. Between the trimmed V and J ends, which lost 0 bases and 0 bases, there was a span of 9 bases. CDR1 is SGHRS, CDR2 YFSETQ, per germline. CDR3 sequence (DNA): TGCGCCAGCAGCTTGGGACGAGGGCCGAACACCGGGGAGCTGTTTTTT. This encodes CASSLGRGPNTGELFF.

The sample holds a few counts of this clone. The gene calls are TRBV2 and TRBJ1-5, with a possible D match to TRBD1 (5 bases). This CDR3 contains 11 residues. Trimming removed 4 bases at V and 15 bases at J, with 13 bases between. CDR1 and CDR2 (germline): SNHLY, FYNNEI. The CDR3 coding sequence is TGTGCCAGCAGTGCGGTAGGGGCCCCGCATTTT. The encoded protein is CASSAVGAPHF.

This chain links TRBV6-1 with TRBJ1-1; no clear D gene. Germline V CDR1 and CDR2: MNHNS, SASEGT. CDR3 length: 15 amino acids. V lost 7 bases and J 5 bases, leaving 20 bases between the germline ends. The CDR3 DNA reads as TGTGCCAGCAAAGAGGAGGCTGGGGTTTTTACTGAAGCTTTCTTT. Translated: CASKEEAGVFTEAFF.

This chain uses TRBV6-5 with TRBJ1-5; D is unclear. The germline gives CDR1 MNHEY, CDR2 SVGAGI. With 0 bases removed from V and 6 bases from J, the gap between germline ends came to 6 bases. CDR3 length: 13 residues. CDR3 residues: CASSYSGSQPQHF. The CDR3 bases are TGTGCCAGCAGTTACTCGGGGTCTCAGCCCCAGCATTTT.

A single count supports this clone. This chain links TRBV15 with TRBJ1-5; D gene uncertain. CDR1 is LNHNV and CDR2 is YYDKDF in the germline V gene (reference sequence). V was clipped by 1 base and J by 7 bases, with 8 bases between them. CDR3 length equals 13 residues. The chain's CDR3 is CATSRAGGQPQHF. The CDR3 coding sequence is TGTGCCACCAGCAGAGCTGGCGGACAGCCCCAGCATTTT. Supplemented by reference TRBV15 and TRBJ1-5, the full variable domain reads DAMVIQNPRYQVTQFGKPVTLSCSQTLNHNVMYWYQQKSSQAPKLLFHYYDKDFNNEADTPDNFQSRRPNTSFCFLDIRSPGLGDTAMYLCATSRAGGQPQHFGDGTRLSIL.

The rearrangement links TRBV11-2 to TRBJ2-1; tentatively, D is TRBD2 (7 bases). CDR3 length: 14 residues. Trimming removed 6 bases at V and 6 bases at J, with 15 bases between. Germline-derived CDR1 and CDR2 are SGHAT and FQNNGV. DNA for the CDR3: TGTGCCAGCAGAGATGGGGGGGGGCCCAATGAGCAGTTCTTC. Amino acid sequence: CASRDGGGPNEQFF.

V usage is TRBV7-9 and J usage is TRBJ2-1; the match to TRBD2 covers 11 bases. The CDR3 covers 16 residues. Germline CDR1 SEHNR, CDR2 FQNEAQ (reference sequence). With 2 bases clipped from V and 2 bases from J, the junction kept 2 bases outside the gene matches. CDR3 protein: CASSLRLAGTYNEQFF. As DNA, the CDR3 is TGTGCCAGCAGCTTACGACTAGCGGGAACCTACAATGAGCAGTTCTTC. Looking up the rest from reference TRBV7-9 and TRBJ2-1 gives the full variable domain: DTGVSQNPRHKITKRGQNVTFRCDPISEHNRLYWYRQTLGQGPEFLTYFQNEAQLEKSRLLSDRFSAERPKGSFSTLEIQRTEQGDSAMYLCASSLRLAGTYNEQFFGPGTRLTVL.

This clone was counted once. The V call is TRBV18, the J call TRBJ1-2; the D is unclear. With 1 base removed from V and 7 bases from J, the gap between germline ends came to 13 bases. Germline V gives CDR1 KGHSH, CDR2 LQKENI. The CDR3 is made up of 14 amino acids. CDR3: CASSPLRRQAGYTF. CDR3 nucleotides: TGTGCCAGCTCACCACTGCGAAGGCAAGCTGGCTACACCTTC.

The rearrangement joins TRBV6-5 to TRBJ2-7; D not certain. Trimming pared 9 bases from V and 1 base from J, leaving 7 bases between. The CDR3 has 11 residues. Germline-derived CDR1 and CDR2 are MNHEY and SVGAGI. The CDR3 nucleotides are TGTGCCAGTAGAGATTCCTACGAGCAGTACTTC. This codes for CASRDSYEQYF.

This chain connects TRBV5-4 to TRBJ1-2; TRBD1 aligns across 9 bases. Germline V CDR1 and CDR2: SGHNT, YYREEE (reference sequence). Unmatched junction bases numbered 4, after V lost 0 bases and J lost 4 bases. CDR3 size: 15 residues. The chain's CDR3 is CASSLDRGQGYGYTF. The CDR3 DNA follows: TGTGCCAGCAGCTTGGACAGGGGGCAGGGCTATGGCTACACCTTC.

Remarks on this clone: A read error may account for a junction end that differs from germline. The chain recombines TRBV7-7 with TRBJ2-2; a possible D gene is TRBD1 (5 bases). Germline CDR1 and CDR2: SSHAT and FNYEAQ (reference sequence). The CDR3 has 14 amino acids. The CDR3 DNA sequence: TGTGCTAGCAGCTTGAATAGGGGCACCGGGGAGCTGTTTTTT. Encoded protein: CASSLNRGTGELFF.

The count of this clone is one. The V call is TRBV7-8, the J call TRBJ1-6; TRBD1 aligns across 8 bases. Trimming took 3 bases from V and 6 from J; bases not matched to a gene: 7. Germline loops: CDR1 SGHVS, CDR2 FQNEAQ. The CDR3 has 16 residues. Written as DNA, the CDR3 is TGTGCCAGCAGCTTGTTAAGGGACAGGAGTAATTCACCCCTCCACTTT. Translation gives CASSLLRDRSNSPLHF.

This CDR3 is CASSVEPLSADTQYF. The CDR3, as DNA: TGTGCCAGCAGCGTAGAGCCCCTCTCAGCAGATACGCAGTATTTT. The chain combines TRBV9 with TRBJ2-3; no clear D gene. V was shortened by 0 bases and J by 4 bases, with 12 bases between the two germline ends. There are 15 residues in the CDR3. Germline V lookup: CDR1 SGDLS, CDR2 YYNGEE. Full variable domain (rest looked up from reference TRBV9 and TRBJ2-3): DSGVTQTPKHLITATGQRVTLRCSPRSGDLSVYWYQQSLDQGLQFLIQYYNGEERAKGNILERFSAQQFPDLHSELNLSSLELGDSALYFCASSVEPLSADTQYFGPGTRLTVL.

The chain joins TRBV5-6 to TRBJ2-2; 12 bases agree with TRBD1. Per germline, CDR1 SGHDT and CDR2 YYEEEE. Trimming at V came to 4 bases and at J to 7 bases, leaving 2 bases not matched to a gene. CDR3 length: 14 amino acids. CDR3 residues: CASSRDRGRGELFF. CDR3 DNA sequence: TGTGCCAGCAGCCGGGACAGGGGGCGCGGGGAGCTGTTTTTT.

V and J are TRBV7-2 and TRBJ2-5; the D gene is possibly TRBD1 (6 bases). CDR1 SGHTA and CDR2 FQGNSA come from the germline V gene. The CDR3 is 15 residues long. Between the trimmed V and J ends, which lost 6 bases and 4 bases, there was a span of 18 bases. As DNA, the CDR3 is TGTGCCAGCAGTCGCTCACAGGGCGAGGGAGAGACCCAGTACTTC. Translating it yields CASSRSQGEGETQYF.

The J gene is TRBJ2-1, the V gene TRBV4-1; D not certain. The CDR3 runs to 14 residues. V dropped 0 bases and J dropped 4 bases, with 7 bases sitting between them. Per the germline V gene, CDR1 is MGHRA and CDR2 is YSYEKL. CDR3 region: CASSQDGRYNEQFF. The CDR3 region has the DNA TGCGCCAGCAGCCAAGATGGCCGATACAATGAGCAGTTCTTC.

This chain links TRBV6-6 with TRBJ2-3; D remains unclear. The length of the CDR3 is 13 residues. Germline CDR1 reads MNHNY; CDR2 reads SVGAGI (reference sequence). V lost 2 bases, J lost 3 bases, and 6 bases lay in between. CDR3 DNA sequence: TGTGCCAGCAGTTACGTGCAGACAGATACGCAGTATTTT. It codes for CASSYVQTDTQYF.

The V call is TRBV7-9, the J call TRBJ1-1, with D possibly matching TRBD1 (6 bases). V was cut by 1 base and J by 8 bases, with 20 bases left in between. The CDR3 covers 16 residues. The germline gives CDR1 SEHNR, CDR2 FQNEAQ (reference sequence). CDR3 sequence reads: CASSLGGPHRGREAFF. CDR3 in DNA: TGTGCCAGCAGCTTAGGGGGACCCCACCGGGGGCGAGAAGCTTTCTTT.

V usage is TRBV4-3 and J usage is TRBJ2-3; TRBD2 matches 9 bases. Germline V gives CDR1 LGHNA, CDR2 YSLEER. V trimming: 0 bases; J trimming: 1 base; junction bases outside the gene matches: 5. The CDR3 covers 17 residues. CDR3 sequence: CASSQDRERGGTDTQYF. As DNA, the CDR3 is TGCGCCAGCAGCCAAGATCGTGAGCGGGGGGGCACAGATACGCAGTATTTT.